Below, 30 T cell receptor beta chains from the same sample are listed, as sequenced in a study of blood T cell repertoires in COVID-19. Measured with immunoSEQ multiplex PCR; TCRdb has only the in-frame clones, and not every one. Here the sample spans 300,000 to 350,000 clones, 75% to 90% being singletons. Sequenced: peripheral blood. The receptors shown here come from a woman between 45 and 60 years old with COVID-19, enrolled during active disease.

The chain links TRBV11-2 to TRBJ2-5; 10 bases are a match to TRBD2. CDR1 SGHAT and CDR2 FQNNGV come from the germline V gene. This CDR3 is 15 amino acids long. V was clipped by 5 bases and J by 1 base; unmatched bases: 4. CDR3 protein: CASSPAGGGQETQYF. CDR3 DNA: TGTGCCAGCAGCCCAGCGGGAGGGGGCCAAGAGACCCAGTACTTC. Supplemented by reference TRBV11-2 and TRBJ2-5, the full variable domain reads EAGVAQSPRYKIIEKRQSVAFWCNPISGHATLYWYQQILGQGPKLLIQFQNNGVVDDSQLPKDRFSAERLKGVDSTLKIQPAKLEDSAVYLCASSPAGGGQETQYFGPGTRLLVL.

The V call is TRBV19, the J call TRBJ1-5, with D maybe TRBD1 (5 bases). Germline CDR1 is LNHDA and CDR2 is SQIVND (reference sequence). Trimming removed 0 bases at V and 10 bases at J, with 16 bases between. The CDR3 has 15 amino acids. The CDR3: CASSIDLRGTYPQHF. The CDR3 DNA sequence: TGTGCCAGTAGTATAGATCTGCGGGGGACCTACCCCCAGCATTTT. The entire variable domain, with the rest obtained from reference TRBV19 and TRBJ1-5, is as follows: DGGITQSPKYLFRKEGQNVTLSCEQNLNHDAMYWYRQDPGQGLRLIYYSQIVNDFQKGDIAEGYSVSREKKESFPLTVTSAQKNPTAFYLCASSIDLRGTYPQHFGDGTRLSIL.

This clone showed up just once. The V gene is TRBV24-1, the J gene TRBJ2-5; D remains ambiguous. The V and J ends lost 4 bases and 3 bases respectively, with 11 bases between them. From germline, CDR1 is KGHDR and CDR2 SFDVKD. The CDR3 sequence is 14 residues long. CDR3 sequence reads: CATSDPTRKETQYF. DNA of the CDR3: TGTGCCACCAGTGACCCGACTCGGAAAGAGACCCAGTACTTC.

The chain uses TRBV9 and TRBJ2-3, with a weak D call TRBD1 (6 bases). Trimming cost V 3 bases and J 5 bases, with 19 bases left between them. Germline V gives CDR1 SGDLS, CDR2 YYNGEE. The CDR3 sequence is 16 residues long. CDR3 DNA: TGTGCCAGCAGCGGGATGTCTCGAGGGGGTGGAGATACGCAGTATTTT. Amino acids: CASSGMSRGGGDTQYF.

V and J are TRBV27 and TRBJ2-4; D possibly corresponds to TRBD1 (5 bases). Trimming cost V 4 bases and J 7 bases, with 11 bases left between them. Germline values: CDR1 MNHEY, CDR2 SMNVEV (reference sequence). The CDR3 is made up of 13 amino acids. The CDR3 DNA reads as TGTGCCAGCAGTTCAGACAGTTCGAACATTCAGTACTTC. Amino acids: CASSSDSSNIQYF.

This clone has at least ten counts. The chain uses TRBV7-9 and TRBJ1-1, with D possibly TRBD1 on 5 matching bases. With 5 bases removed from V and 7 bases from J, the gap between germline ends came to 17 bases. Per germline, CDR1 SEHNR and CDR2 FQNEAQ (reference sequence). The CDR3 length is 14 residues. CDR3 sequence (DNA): TGTGCCAGCAGCCTGGCGACAGACAGCTTTGAAGCTTTCTTT. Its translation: CASSLATDSFEAFF.

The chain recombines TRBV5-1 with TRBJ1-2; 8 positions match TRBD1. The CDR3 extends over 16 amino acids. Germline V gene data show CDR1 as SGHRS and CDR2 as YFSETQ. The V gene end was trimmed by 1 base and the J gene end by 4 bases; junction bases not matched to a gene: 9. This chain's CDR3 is CASSLRSGGTGYGYTF. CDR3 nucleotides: TGCGCCAGCAGCTTGAGGTCAGGGGGCACCGGCTATGGCTACACCTTC. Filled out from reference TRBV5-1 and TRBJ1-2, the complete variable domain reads KAGVTQTPRYLIKTRGQQVTLSCSPISGHRSVSWYQQTPGQGLQFLFEYFSETQRNKGNFPGRFSGRQFSNSRSEMNVSTLELGDSALYLCASSLRSGGTGYGYTFGSGTRLTVV.

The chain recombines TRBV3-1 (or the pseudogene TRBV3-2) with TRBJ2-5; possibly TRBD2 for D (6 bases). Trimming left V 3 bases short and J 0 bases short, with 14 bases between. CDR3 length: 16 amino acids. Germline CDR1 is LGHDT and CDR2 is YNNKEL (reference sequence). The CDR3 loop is CASSHGIRRDQETQYF. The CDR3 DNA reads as TGTGCCAGCAGCCACGGAATTAGGAGGGACCAAGAGACCCAGTACTTC.

DNA for the CDR3: TGTGCCAGCAGTTGGGTGCGGCTTCAAGGGGGCGCATATACTGAAGCTTTCTTT. It is translated as CASSWVRLQGGAYTEAFF. J is TRBJ1-1 and V is TRBV27, with 7 bases matching TRBD1. CDR3 size: 18 residues. The ends lost 4 bases at V and 5 bases at J; junction bases unmatched: 19. Germline loops: CDR1 MNHEY, CDR2 SMNVEV (reference sequence).

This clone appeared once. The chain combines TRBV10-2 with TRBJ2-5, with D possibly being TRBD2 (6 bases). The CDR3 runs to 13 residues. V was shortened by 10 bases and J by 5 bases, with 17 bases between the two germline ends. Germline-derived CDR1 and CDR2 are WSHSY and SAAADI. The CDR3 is CATGGIISETQYF. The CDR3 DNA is TGCGCCACCGGGGGTATTATCTCGGAGACCCAGTACTTC.

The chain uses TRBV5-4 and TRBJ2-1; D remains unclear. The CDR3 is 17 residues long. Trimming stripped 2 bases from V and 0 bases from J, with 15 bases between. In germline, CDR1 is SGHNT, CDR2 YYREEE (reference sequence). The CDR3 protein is CASSLPLRGSSYNEQFF. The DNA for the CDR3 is TGTGCCAGCAGCTTACCCTTAAGAGGCAGCTCCTACAATGAGCAGTTCTTC.

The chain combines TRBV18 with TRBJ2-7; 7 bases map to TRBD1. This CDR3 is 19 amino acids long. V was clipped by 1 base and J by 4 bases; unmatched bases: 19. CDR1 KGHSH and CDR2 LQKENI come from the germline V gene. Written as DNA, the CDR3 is TGTGCCAGCTCACCACGGACAGGAGATCATACGGCCTATCTGTACGAGCAGTACTTC. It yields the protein CASSPRTGDHTAYLYEQYF.

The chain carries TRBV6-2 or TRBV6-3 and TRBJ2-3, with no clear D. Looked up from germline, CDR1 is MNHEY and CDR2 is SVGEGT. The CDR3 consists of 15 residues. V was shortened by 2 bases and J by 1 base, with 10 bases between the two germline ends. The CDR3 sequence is CASSYLEKGTDTQYF. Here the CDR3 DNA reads TGTGCCAGCAGTTACCTAGAAAAGGGCACAGATACGCAGTATTTT.

CDR3 amino acids: CASSEDIRQGASSNQPQHF. The CDR3 nucleotides are TGTGCCAGCAGTGAAGACATAAGACAGGGGGCCAGTAGCAATCAGCCCCAGCATTTT. The rearrangement uses TRBV6-1 and TRBJ1-5; 10 bases map to TRBD1. The germline V gene encodes CDR1 MNHNS and CDR2 SASEGT. CDR3 length equals 19 residues. V shed 1 base, J shed 0 bases, and the junction held 9 bases outside the gene matches.

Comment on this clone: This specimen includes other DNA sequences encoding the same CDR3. The CDR3 nucleotides are TGTGCCAGCAGTCCCGGGACTAGCGGGAGTTACGAGCAGTACTTC. It codes for CASSPGTSGSYEQYF. The chain employs TRBV11-2 and TRBJ2-7, with 14 bases fitting TRBD2. The V segment lost 6 bases and the J segment 4 bases; nucleotides outside the gene matches: 5. The CDR3 has 15 amino acids. Germline loops: CDR1 SGHAT, CDR2 FQNNGV.

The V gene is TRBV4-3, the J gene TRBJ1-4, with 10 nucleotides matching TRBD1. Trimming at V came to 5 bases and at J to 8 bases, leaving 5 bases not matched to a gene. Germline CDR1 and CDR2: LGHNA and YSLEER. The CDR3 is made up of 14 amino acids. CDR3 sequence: CASSKTGGGEKLFF. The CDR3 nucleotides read TGCGCCAGCAGCAAGACAGGGGGCGGGGAAAAACTGTTTTTT.

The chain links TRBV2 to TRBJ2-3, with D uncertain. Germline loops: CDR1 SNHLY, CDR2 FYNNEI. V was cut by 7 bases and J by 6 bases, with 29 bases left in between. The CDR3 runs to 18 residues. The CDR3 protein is CASITAGFAAPRFDTQYF. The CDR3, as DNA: TGTGCCAGCATCACGGCCGGCTTTGCGGCCCCTCGGTTTGATACGCAGTATTTT.

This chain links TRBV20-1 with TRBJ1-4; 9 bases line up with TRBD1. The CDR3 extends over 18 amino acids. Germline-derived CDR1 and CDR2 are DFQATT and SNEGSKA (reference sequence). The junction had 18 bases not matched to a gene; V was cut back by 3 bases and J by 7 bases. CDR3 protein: CSASDPYARTGVAEKLFF. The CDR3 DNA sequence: TGCAGTGCTAGTGACCCTTACGCCAGGACAGGGGTGGCTGAAAAACTGTTTTTT.

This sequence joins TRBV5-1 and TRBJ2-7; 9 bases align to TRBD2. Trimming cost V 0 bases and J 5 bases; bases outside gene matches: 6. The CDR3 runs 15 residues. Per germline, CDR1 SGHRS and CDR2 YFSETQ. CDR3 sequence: CASSLEAGGWDEQYF. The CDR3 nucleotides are TGCGCCAGCAGCTTGGAAGCGGGAGGATGGGACGAGCAGTACTTC.

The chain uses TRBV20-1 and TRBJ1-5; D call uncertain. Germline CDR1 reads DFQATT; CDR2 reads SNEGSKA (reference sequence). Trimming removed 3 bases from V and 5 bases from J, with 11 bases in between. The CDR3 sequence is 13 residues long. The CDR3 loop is CSASTAPYQPQHF. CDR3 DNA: TGCAGTGCTAGTACAGCTCCCTATCAGCCCCAGCATTTT.

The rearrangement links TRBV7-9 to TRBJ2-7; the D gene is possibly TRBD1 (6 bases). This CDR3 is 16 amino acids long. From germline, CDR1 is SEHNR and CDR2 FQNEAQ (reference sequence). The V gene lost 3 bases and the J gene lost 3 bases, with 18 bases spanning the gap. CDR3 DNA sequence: TGTGCCAGCAGCTTCGTGGGGGCGGCTACAATCTACGAGCAGTACTTC. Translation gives CASSFVGAATIYEQYF. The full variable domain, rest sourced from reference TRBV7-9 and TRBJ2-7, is DTGVSQNPRHKITKRGQNVTFRCDPISEHNRLYWYRQTLGQGPEFLTYFQNEAQLEKSRLLSDRFSAERPKGSFSTLEIQRTEQGDSAMYLCASSFVGAATIYEQYFGPGTRLTVT.

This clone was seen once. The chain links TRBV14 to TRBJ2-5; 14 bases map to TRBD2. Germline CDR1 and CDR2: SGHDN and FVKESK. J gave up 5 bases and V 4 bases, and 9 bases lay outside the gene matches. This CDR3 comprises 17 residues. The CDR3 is CASSPAAGTSGSETQYF. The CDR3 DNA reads TGTGCCAGCAGCCCCGCGGCTGGGACTAGCGGGAGTGAGACCCAGTACTTC.

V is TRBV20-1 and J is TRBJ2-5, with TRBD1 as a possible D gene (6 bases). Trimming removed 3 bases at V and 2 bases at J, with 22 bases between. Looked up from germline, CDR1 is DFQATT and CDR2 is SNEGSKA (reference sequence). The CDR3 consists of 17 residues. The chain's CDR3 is CSASDPAGARAQETQYF. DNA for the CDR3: TGCAGTGCTAGTGATCCGGCAGGGGCGCGGGCGCAAGAGACCCAGTACTTC.

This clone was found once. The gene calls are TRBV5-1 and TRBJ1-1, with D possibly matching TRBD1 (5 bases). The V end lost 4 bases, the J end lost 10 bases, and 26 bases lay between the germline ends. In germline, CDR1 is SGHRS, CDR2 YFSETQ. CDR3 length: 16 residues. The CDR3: CASSPREGASGQRAFF. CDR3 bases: TGCGCCAGCAGCCCACGGGAAGGGGCCAGCGGGCAAAGAGCTTTCTTT. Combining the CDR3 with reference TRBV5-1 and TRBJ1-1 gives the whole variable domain KAGVTQTPRYLIKTRGQQVTLSCSPISGHRSVSWYQQTPGQGLQFLFEYFSETQRNKGNFPGRFSGRQFSNSRSEMNVSTLELGDSALYLCASSPREGASGQRAFFGQGTRLTVV.

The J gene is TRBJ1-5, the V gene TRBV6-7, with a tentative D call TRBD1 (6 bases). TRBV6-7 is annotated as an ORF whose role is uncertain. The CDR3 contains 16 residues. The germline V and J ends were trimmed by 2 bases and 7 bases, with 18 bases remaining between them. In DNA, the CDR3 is TGTGCCAGCAGTTACGAGGGCGACAGGTTTTGGCAGCCCCAGCATTTT. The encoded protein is CASSYEGDRFWQPQHF.

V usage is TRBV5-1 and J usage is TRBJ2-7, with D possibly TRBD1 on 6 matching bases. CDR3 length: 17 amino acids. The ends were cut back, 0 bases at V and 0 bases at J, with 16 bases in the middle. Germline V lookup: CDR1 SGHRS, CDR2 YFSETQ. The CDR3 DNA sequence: TGCGCCAGCAGCTTGGCCCCCCAGGCAGGGGCCTCCTACGAGCAGTACTTC. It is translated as CASSLAPQAGASYEQYF.

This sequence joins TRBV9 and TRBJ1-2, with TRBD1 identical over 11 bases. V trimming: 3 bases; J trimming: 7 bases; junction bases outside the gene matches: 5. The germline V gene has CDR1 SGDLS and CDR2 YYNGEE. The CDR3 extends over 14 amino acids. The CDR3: CASSAGQGASGYTF. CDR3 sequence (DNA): TGTGCCAGCAGCGCCGGACAGGGGGCTAGTGGCTACACCTTC.

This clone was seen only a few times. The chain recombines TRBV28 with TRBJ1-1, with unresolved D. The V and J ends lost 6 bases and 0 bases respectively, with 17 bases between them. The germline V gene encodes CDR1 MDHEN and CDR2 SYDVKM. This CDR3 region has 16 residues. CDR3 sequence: CASSPSVVFMNTEAFF. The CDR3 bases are TGTGCCAGCAGCCCCTCGGTAGTCTTTATGAACACTGAAGCTTTCTTT.

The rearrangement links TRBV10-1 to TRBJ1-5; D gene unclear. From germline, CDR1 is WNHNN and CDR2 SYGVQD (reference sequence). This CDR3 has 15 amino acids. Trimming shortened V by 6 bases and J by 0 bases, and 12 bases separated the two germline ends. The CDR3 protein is CASRFRGSSNQPQHF. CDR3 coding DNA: TGCGCCAGCAGGTTCCGCGGGAGTAGCAATCAGCCCCAGCATTTT.

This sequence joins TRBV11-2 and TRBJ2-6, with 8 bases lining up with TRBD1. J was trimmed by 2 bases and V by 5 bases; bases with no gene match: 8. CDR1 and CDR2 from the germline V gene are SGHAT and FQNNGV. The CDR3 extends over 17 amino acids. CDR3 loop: CASSTRQGSAGANVLTF. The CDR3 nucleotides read TGTGCCAGCAGCACACGACAGGGGAGTGCTGGGGCCAACGTCCTGACTTTC.